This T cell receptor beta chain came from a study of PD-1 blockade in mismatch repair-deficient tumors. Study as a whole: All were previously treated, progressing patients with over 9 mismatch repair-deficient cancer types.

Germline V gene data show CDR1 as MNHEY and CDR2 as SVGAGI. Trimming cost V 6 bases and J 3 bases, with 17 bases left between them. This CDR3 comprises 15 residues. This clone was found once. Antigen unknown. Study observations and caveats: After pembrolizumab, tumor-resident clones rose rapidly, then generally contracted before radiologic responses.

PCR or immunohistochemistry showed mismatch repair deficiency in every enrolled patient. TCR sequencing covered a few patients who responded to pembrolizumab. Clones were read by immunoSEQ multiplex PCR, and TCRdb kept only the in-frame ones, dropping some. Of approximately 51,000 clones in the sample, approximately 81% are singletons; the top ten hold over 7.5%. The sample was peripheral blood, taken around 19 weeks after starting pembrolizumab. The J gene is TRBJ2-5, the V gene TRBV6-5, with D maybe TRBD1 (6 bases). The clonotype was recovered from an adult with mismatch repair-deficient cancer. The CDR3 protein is CASSNEDRSKETQYF. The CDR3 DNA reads TGTGCCAGCAGCAACGAGGACAGATCGAAAGAGACCCAGTACTTC.